What follows is one T cell receptor beta chain and its context. What it recognizes is unknown. The donors were all healthy and Caucasian. The CDR3 length is 18 residues. Looked up from germline, CDR1 is SGHRS and CDR2 is YFSETQ. V lost 3 bases, J lost 4 bases, and 10 bases stayed unmatched. TCRdb processed the 5' RACE reads anew with MiXCR; each CDR3 protein has one entry. The table shows hundreds of thousands of distinct CDR3 sequences, with under 9% occurring only once. The data belong to a study of identical twins. The study, taken as a whole, reports: A lower insertion count was a feature of abundant cord blood beta clonotypes, with no such feature in memory repertoires. Excess low generation probability was seen in twin-shared out-of-frame alpha sequences.

This sample was also put to use in a study of yellow fever vaccine responses in identical twins. From that study: A vaccine T cell response that seemed partly convergent and partly personalized was reported in twins.

The chain has TRBV5-1 and TRBJ2-7; TRBD2 aligns across 16 bases. The sequence was collected from a woman between 18 and 29 years old in good health. The sequenced sample was PBMCs. In nucleotides, the CDR3 is TGCGCCAGCAGCTCCGGGACTAGCGGGAGGGTACGGGAGTACGAGCAGTACTTC. Translated, it gives CASSSGTSGRVREYEQYF.